What follows are 32 T cell receptor beta chains derived from one specimen sequenced in a study of blood T cell repertoires in COVID-19. Clones were read by immunoSEQ multiplex PCR, and TCRdb kept only the in-frame ones, dropping some. The sample carries hundreds of thousands of clones, 85% recorded once. The sequenced sample consisted of peripheral blood. The source of these receptors is a woman aged 18-35 years with acute or convalescent COVID-19.

V gene TRBV6-4 combines with J gene TRBJ2-5; 7 bases are shared with TRBD2. This CDR3 has 14 amino acids. CDR1 is MRHNA, CDR2 SNTAGT, per germline. V lost 3 bases, J lost 5 bases, and 6 bases stayed unmatched. The CDR3 coding sequence is TGTGCCAGCAGTGAAGGCGGGAGTGGGGAGACCCAGTACTTC. Its protein is CASSEGGSGETQYF.

The chain joins TRBV19 to TRBJ2-7; tentative D call: TRBD1 (6 bases). CDR1 and CDR2 (germline): LNHDA, SQIVND (reference sequence). Trimming removed 5 bases from V and 7 bases from J, with 15 bases in between. This CDR3 is 13 amino acids long. The CDR3 bases are TGTGCCAGTAGTGGAACAGGGTCGGGTGAGCAGTACTTC. Translation gives CASSGTGSGEQYF.

The chain carries TRBV28 and TRBJ1-2; no clear D gene. V was shortened by 8 bases and J by 7 bases, with 14 bases between the two germline ends. Germline V gene lookup returns CDR1 MDHEN and CDR2 SYDVKM. The CDR3 loop spans 12 amino acids. CDR3 nucleotides: TGTGCCAGCGGACTCGGTCGGGCTGGCTACACCTTC. It codes for CASGLGRAGYTF.

The chain carries TRBV2 and TRBJ2-7, with TRBD2 as a possible D gene (5 bases). Deletions cut 11 bases from V and 5 bases from J, with 13 bases between. The CDR3 runs to 11 residues. Looked up from germline, CDR1 is SNHLY and CDR2 is FYNNEI. The CDR3 DNA sequence: TGTGCCGGCCAGGCGGGTGACGAGCAGTACTTC. This sequence encodes CAGQAGDEQYF. Full variable domain (remainder filled in from reference TRBV2 and TRBJ2-7): EPEVTQTPSHQVTQMGQEVILRCVPISNHLYFYWYRQILGQKVEFLVSFYNNEISEKSEIFDDQFSVERPDGSNFTLKIRSTKLEDSAMYFCAGQAGDEQYFGPGTRLTVT.

V usage is TRBV28 and J usage is TRBJ2-7, with 10 positions matching TRBD1. Germline CDR1 and CDR2: MDHEN and SYDVKM. This CDR3 spans 16 amino acids. J gave up 6 bases and V 6 bases, and 14 bases lay outside the gene matches. Here the CDR3 reads CASRGPPGQGSSEQYF. CDR3 nucleotide sequence: TGTGCCAGCAGAGGTCCGCCGGGACAGGGGTCATCCGAGCAGTACTTC.

The chain uses TRBV6-7 and TRBJ2-7, with 11 bases matching TRBD2. TRBV6-7 is an open reading frame, and its role is uncertain. Trimming took 8 bases from V and 4 from J; bases not matched to a gene: 25. The CDR3 contains 20 residues. CDR3 protein: CASFPALGQITSGSFYEQYF. Here the CDR3 DNA reads TGTGCCAGCTTCCCGGCACTGGGACAGATAACTAGCGGGAGTTTTTACGAGCAGTACTTC.

V and J are TRBV30 and TRBJ2-2; TRBD1 matches 9 bases. The V gene's germline CDR1 is GTSNPN and CDR2 SVGIG (reference sequence). The CDR3 runs 15 residues. V gave up 3 bases and J gave up 6 bases; unmatched junction bases: 8. The CDR3 bases are TGTGCCTGGAGCGTCCGGGACAGGGACTCCGGGGAGCTGTTTTTT. Translating it yields CAWSVRDRDSGELFF.

The gene calls are TRBV4-2 and TRBJ1-2; TRBD1 agrees at 10 bases. J gave up 4 bases and V 0 bases, and 8 bases lay outside the gene matches. The CDR3 runs 17 residues. Germline V CDR1 and CDR2: LGHNA, YNFKEQ. CDR3 nucleotide sequence: TGTGCCAGCAGCCAAGAGTCTCCGGGACAGGGGTTCTATGGCTACACCTTC. It specifies CASSQESPGQGFYGYTF.

The table lists this clone with a count of one. The chain couples TRBV5-1 to TRBJ1-2; 8 positions match TRBD1. V gave up 3 bases and J gave up 6 bases; unmatched junction bases: 4. Germline V gene data show CDR1 as SGHRS and CDR2 as YFSETQ. The CDR3 has 13 amino acids. This chain's CDR3 is CASSWDRSDGYTF. The CDR3 coding sequence is TGCGCCAGCAGCTGGGACAGGTCCGATGGCTACACCTTC.

This chain connects TRBV18 to TRBJ2-7, with 9 positions matching TRBD1. Unmatched junction bases numbered 3, after V lost 3 bases and J lost 0 bases. This CDR3 has 15 amino acids. Germline V gene data show CDR1 as KGHSH and CDR2 as LQKENI. DNA for the CDR3: TGTGCCAGCTCACCCAGGGACAGGGTCTCCTACGAGCAGTACTTC. It specifies CASSPRDRVSYEQYF.

The V gene is TRBV2, the J gene TRBJ2-1; 7 bases agree with TRBD2. Looked up from germline, CDR1 is SNHLY and CDR2 is FYNNEI. Germline trimming cut 6 bases from V and 0 bases from J; bases unmatched to any gene: 5. The CDR3 sequence is 15 residues long. This chain's CDR3 is CASRELAFSYNEQFF. In nucleotides, the CDR3 is TGTGCCAGCAGGGAACTAGCGTTCTCCTACAATGAGCAGTTCTTC.

CDR3: CASTGGDTGELFF. DNA of the CDR3: TGTGCCAGTACAGGGGGGGACACCGGGGAGCTGTTTTTT. V usage is TRBV5-4 and J usage is TRBJ2-2, with D possibly TRBD1 on 8 matching bases. Germline V gene sequence: CDR1 SGHNT, CDR2 YYREEE (reference sequence). Trimming took off 8 bases at V and 3 bases at J, with 11 bases between the two ends. The CDR3 is made up of 13 amino acids.

V gene TRBV5-1 combines with J gene TRBJ1-1; maybe TRBD1 (6 bases). CDR3 length: 15 amino acids. Germline CDR1 reads SGHRS; CDR2 reads YFSETQ. V was trimmed by 5 bases and J by 7 bases, leaving 21 bases between them. CDR3 nucleotide sequence: TGCGCCAGCAGTCTCGGGTTGACAGGCCATCTTGAAGCTTTCTTT. Its protein is CASSLGLTGHLEAFF.

The chain links TRBV2 to TRBJ1-6, with TRBD1 identical over 7 bases. CDR1 and CDR2 (germline): SNHLY, FYNNEI. Losses at the gene ends were 5 bases for V and 7 bases for J; bases not matched to a gene: 8. This CDR3 region has 15 residues. The CDR3 region has the DNA TGTGCCAGCAGTTCCACGGGACAGTTAAATTCACCCCTCCACTTT. It translates to CASSSTGQLNSPLHF.

The chain is built from TRBV5-1 and TRBJ2-3, with D tentatively TRBD2 (6 bases). This CDR3 is 14 amino acids long. V was pared by 5 bases and J by 2 bases, with 12 bases between. Germline CDR1 SGHRS, CDR2 YFSETQ. The DNA of the CDR3 is TGCGCCAGCAGGGAGGGGCGGTTCACAGATACGCAGTATTTT. This gives the protein CASREGRFTDTQYF.

This CDR3 is CASSLNDRGGDGYTF. The DNA for the CDR3 is TGTGCCAGCAGTCTAAACGATAGGGGGGGAGATGGCTACACCTTC. The chain is built from TRBV2 and TRBJ1-2, with D possibly being TRBD1 (6 bases). In germline, CDR1 is SNHLY, CDR2 FYNNEI. This CDR3 comprises 15 residues. The V gene lost 5 bases and the J gene lost 6 bases, with 19 bases spanning the gap.

The chain recombines TRBV10-3 with TRBJ2-1; 8 bases agree with TRBD1. Germline assignment: CDR1 ENHRY and CDR2 SYGVKD. This CDR3 is 15 amino acids long. V gave up 7 bases and J gave up 6 bases; unmatched junction bases: 11. CDR3 residues: CAITPGTGLTNEQFF. In nucleotides, the CDR3 is TGTGCCATCACCCCCGGGACAGGCCTGACCAATGAGCAGTTCTTC.

This chain uses TRBV10-1 with TRBJ2-3, with D uncertain. This CDR3 is built from 13 residues. Trimming stripped 6 bases from V and 3 bases from J, with 10 bases between. The germline V gene has CDR1 WNHNN and CDR2 SYGVQD (reference sequence). CDR3 loop: CASSRQVTDTQYF. CDR3 DNA sequence: TGCGCCAGCAGCCGGCAGGTAACAGATACGCAGTATTTT.

The V call is TRBV6-5, the J call TRBJ1-6; no clear D gene. The CDR3 has 14 amino acids. CDR1 and CDR2 from the germline V gene are MNHEY and SVGAGI. V lost 2 bases and J lost 7, with 9 bases in between. In nucleotides, the CDR3 is TGTGCCAGCAGTTACAGGAGGGTAAATTCACCCCTCCACTTT. Residues: CASSYRRVNSPLHF.

This CDR3 is CASSLIGNRGAQPQHF. The CDR3 DNA follows: TGTGCCAGCAGCTTAATCGGGAACAGGGGAGCTCAGCCCCAGCATTTT. V and J are TRBV7-2 and TRBJ1-5; TRBD1 aligns across 7 bases. The V and J ends lost 2 bases and 6 bases, in that order; junction bases with no gene match: 10. The CDR3 consists of 16 residues. Looked up from germline, CDR1 is SGHTA and CDR2 is FQGNSA.

This clone was seen a few times. The gene calls are TRBV7-9 and TRBJ2-1, with TRBD2 matching over 9 bases. V shed 5 bases, J shed 9 bases, and the junction held 11 bases outside the gene matches. Germline CDR1 is SEHNR and CDR2 is FQNEAQ (reference sequence). This CDR3 has 15 amino acids. CDR3 region: CASSGPAGGGGEQFF. DNA for the CDR3: TGTGCCAGCAGCGGACCAGCGGGAGGAGGGGGTGAGCAGTTCTTC.

This clone was counted a single time. The chain combines TRBV9 with TRBJ2-7; the D is unclear. Trimming left V 3 bases short and J 5 bases short, with 15 bases between. Germline V gene sequence: CDR1 SGDLS, CDR2 YYNGEE. The CDR3 runs to 14 residues. CDR3 in DNA: TGTGCCAGCAGCGCCCGGCAGGAATTACACGAGCAGTACTTC. It translates to CASSARQELHEQYF.

As regards this clone: Its ends do not fully match the called genes, so a read error is possible. The J gene is TRBJ2-6, the V gene TRBV3-1 (or the pseudogene TRBV3-2), with D uncertain. Germline CDR1 is LGHDT and CDR2 is YNNKEL (reference sequence). This CDR3 spans 15 amino acids. This chain's CDR3 is CASSQDPSRANVLTF. The CDR3 coding sequence is TGTGCCAGCAGCCAAGATCCCTCTAGGGCCAACGTCCTGACTTTC.

V gene TRBV5-1 combines with J gene TRBJ2-1; 7 nucleotides match TRBD1. This CDR3 has 13 residues. V was clipped by 1 base and J by 7 bases; unmatched bases: 2. Germline loops: CDR1 SGHRS, CDR2 YFSETQ. CDR3 DNA sequence: TGCGCCAGCAGCTTGACCAGGGGGAATGAGCAGTTCTTC. Its protein product is CASSLTRGNEQFF. The variable domain in full, with the rest retrieved from reference TRBV5-1 and TRBJ2-1, is KAGVTQTPRYLIKTRGQQVTLSCSPISGHRSVSWYQQTPGQGLQFLFEYFSETQRNKGNFPGRFSGRQFSNSRSEMNVSTLELGDSALYLCASSLTRGNEQFFGPGTRLTVL.

The genes are TRBV27 and TRBJ2-3; TRBD1 matches 9 bases. V was clipped by 6 bases and J by 3 bases; unmatched bases: 4. CDR3 length: 14 amino acids. Germline assignment: CDR1 MNHEY and CDR2 SMNVEV (reference sequence). CDR3 loop: CASRRQGGTDTQYF. The DNA for the CDR3 is TGTGCCAGCAGACGACAGGGGGGAACAGATACGCAGTATTTT.

J is TRBJ1-5 and V is TRBV25-1; no clear D. Germline V CDR1 and CDR2: MGHDK, SYGVNS. The CDR3 sequence is 14 residues long. V dropped 10 bases and J dropped 2 bases, with 15 bases sitting between them. The DNA of the CDR3 is TGTGCCACCAGACGGGATTTTCGCAATCAGCCCCAGCATTTT. Translated: CATRRDFRNQPQHF.

The chain couples TRBV11-3 to TRBJ2-3; 13 nucleotides align to TRBD2. Per the germline V gene, CDR1 is SGHNT and CDR2 is YENEEA. Losses at the gene ends were 4 bases for V and 5 bases for J; bases not matched to a gene: 9. There are 17 residues in the CDR3. The CDR3, as DNA: TGTGCCAGCAGCTCCGGACTAGCGGGAGAAGAGGTAGATACGCAGTATTTT. Residues: CASSSGLAGEEVDTQYF. The full variable domain, completed using reference TRBV11-3 and TRBJ2-3, is EAGVVQSPRYKIIEKKQPVAFWCNPISGHNTLYWYLQNLGQGPELLIRYENEEAVDDSQLPKDRFSAERLKGVDSTLKIQPAELGDSAVYLCASSSGLAGEEVDTQYFGPGTRLTVL.

The rearrangement links TRBV2 to TRBJ2-1; D is unclear. The CDR3 has 12 amino acids. Germline V gives CDR1 SNHLY, CDR2 FYNNEI. V gave up 3 bases and J gave up 6 bases, with 6 bases separating them. CDR3: CASSDEFNEQFF. In DNA, the CDR3 is TGTGCCAGCAGTGATGAGTTCAATGAGCAGTTCTTC.

This clone was seen just once. This sequence joins TRBV13 and TRBJ2-7; tentative D call: TRBD1 (7 bases). This CDR3 contains 12 residues. Germline V gene sequence: CDR1 PRHDT, CDR2 FYEKMQ (reference sequence). Trimming removed 5 bases from V and 7 bases from J, with 12 bases in between. CDR3 coding DNA: TGTGCCAGCAGCCAGCCAGGGGGGGAGCAGTACTTC. Residues: CASSQPGGEQYF.

The CDR3 coding sequence is TGTGCCAGCAGTCAGGGTAACTATGGCTACACCTTC. As protein: CASSQGNYGYTF. The rearrangement joins TRBV2 to TRBJ1-2, with TRBD1 as a possible D gene (5 bases). The CDR3 extends over 12 amino acids. Deletions cut 5 bases from V and 1 base from J, with 5 bases between. Germline lookup yields CDR1 SNHLY and CDR2 FYNNEI.

The chain combines TRBV5-6 with TRBJ1-5; 7 bases fit TRBD1. V lost 0 bases to trimming and J lost 4 bases; unmatched junction nucleotides: 4. This CDR3 spans 15 amino acids. Germline assignment: CDR1 SGHDT and CDR2 YYEEEE. The CDR3: CASSLVAGGNQPQHF. The CDR3 nucleotides read TGTGCCAGCAGCTTGGTGGCAGGGGGGAATCAGCCCCAGCATTTT.

The gene calls are TRBV7-9 and TRBJ1-1, with 7 bases matching TRBD1. J gave up 6 bases and V 5 bases, and 6 bases lay outside the gene matches. In germline, CDR1 is SEHNR, CDR2 FQNEAQ (reference sequence). The CDR3 consists of 13 residues. In DNA, the CDR3 is TGTGCCAGCAGCCTCCGGGACAGTCCTGAAGCTTTCTTT. Amino acids: CASSLRDSPEAFF.